This T cell receptor (beta chain) was profiled in a study of shared clonotypes between healthy human individuals. Study details: Three plates each covered CD4 naive and memory; CD8 naive two, CD8 memory one. General study results and limits: The study found roughly 5% of naive CD4 clonotypes shared across a few donors. Genetic and exposure-history diversity was limited by the few donors.

Negatively enriched CD4+ T cells were divided by CD45RA into naive and memory. Sequencing used immunoSEQ multiplex PCR; TCRdb keeps in-frame clones, though not all of them. Among around 2.5 million clones listed, 93% were seen once. V was shortened by 3 bases and J by 4 bases, with 17 bases between the two germline ends. The CDR3 has 15 amino acids. Per the germline V gene, CDR1 is SGDLS and CDR2 is YYNGEE. Concerning this clone: No antigen is known for it.

The chain is built from TRBV9 and TRBJ2-7, with a possible D match to TRBD2 (5 bases). What was sequenced was naive CD4+ T cells from PBMCs. The subset is: CD45RA+ positively selected. The sequence was obtained from a man between 18 and 35 years old in good health. Some clones in this sample may be carry-over from other donors' samples. CDR3 in DNA: TGTGCCAGCAGCGCGAGTTTGACTAACCCATACGAGCAGTACTTC. Amino acid sequence: CASSASLTNPYEQYF.